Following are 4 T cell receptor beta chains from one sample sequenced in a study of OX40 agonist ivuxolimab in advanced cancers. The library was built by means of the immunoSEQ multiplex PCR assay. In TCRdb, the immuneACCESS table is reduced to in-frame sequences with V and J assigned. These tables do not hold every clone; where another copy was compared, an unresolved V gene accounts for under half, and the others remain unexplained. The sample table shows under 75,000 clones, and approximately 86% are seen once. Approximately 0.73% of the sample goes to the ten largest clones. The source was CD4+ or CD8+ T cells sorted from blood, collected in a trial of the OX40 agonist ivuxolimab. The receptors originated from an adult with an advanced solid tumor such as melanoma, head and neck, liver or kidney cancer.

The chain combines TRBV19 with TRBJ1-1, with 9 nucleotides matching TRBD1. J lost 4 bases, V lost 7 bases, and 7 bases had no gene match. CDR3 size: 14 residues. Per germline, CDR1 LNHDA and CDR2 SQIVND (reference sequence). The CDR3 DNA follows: TGTGCCAGTATGACGGACAGGGGTGGCACTGAAGCTTTCTTT. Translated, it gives CASMTDRGGTEAFF. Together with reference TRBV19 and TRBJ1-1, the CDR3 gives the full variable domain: DGGITQSPKYLFRKEGQNVTLSCEQNLNHDAMYWYRQDPGQGLRLIYYSQIVNDFQKGDIAEGYSVSREKKESFPLTVTSAQKNPTAFYLCASMTDRGGTEAFFGQGTRLTVV.

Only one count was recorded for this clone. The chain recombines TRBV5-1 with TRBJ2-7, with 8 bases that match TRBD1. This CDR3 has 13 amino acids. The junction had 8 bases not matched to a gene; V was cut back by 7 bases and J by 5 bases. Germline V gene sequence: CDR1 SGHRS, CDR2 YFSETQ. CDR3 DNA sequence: TGCGCCAGCGCGGACAGGGTATCCCACGAGCAGTACTTC. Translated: CASADRVSHEQYF. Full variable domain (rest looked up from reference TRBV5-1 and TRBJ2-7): KAGVTQTPRYLIKTRGQQVTLSCSPISGHRSVSWYQQTPGQGLQFLFEYFSETQRNKGNFPGRFSGRQFSNSRSEMNVSTLELGDSALYLCASADRVSHEQYFGPGTRLTVT.

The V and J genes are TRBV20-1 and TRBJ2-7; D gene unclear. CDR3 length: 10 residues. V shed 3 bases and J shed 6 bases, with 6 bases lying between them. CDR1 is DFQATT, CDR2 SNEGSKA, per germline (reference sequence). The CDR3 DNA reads TGCAGTGCTAGCTCCCGCGAGCAGTACTTC. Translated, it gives CSASSREQYF.

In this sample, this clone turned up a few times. The CDR3 region has the DNA TGTGCCAGCAGCGGGGAGACTAGCGGGAGGGTATCGGCCTACGAGCAGTACTTC. Translation gives CASSGETSGRVSAYEQYF. The chain employs TRBV5-6 and TRBJ2-7, with 14 nucleotides matching TRBD2. The CDR3 totals 18 residues. The germline V gene encodes CDR1 SGHDT and CDR2 YYEEEE. The ends lost 4 bases at V and 2 bases at J; junction bases unmatched: 11. Drawing the rest from reference TRBV5-6 and TRBJ2-7, the complete variable domain is DAGVTQSPTHLIKTRGQQVTLRCSPKSGHDTVSWYQQALGQGPQFIFQYYEEEERQRGNFPDRFSGHQFPNYSSELNVNALLLGDSALYLCASSGETSGRVSAYEQYFGPGTRLTVT.